The rows below give T cell receptor beta chains drawn from one sample of a study of blood T cell repertoires in COVID-19. The table came from immunoSEQ multiplex PCR; TCRdb's copy has only in-frame clones and leaves some out. Counted here are roughly 140,000 clones, approximately 90% occurring once; the ten biggest clones make up roughly 9.6%. Sequencing input: peripheral blood. The receptors were sampled from an elderly woman with acute or convalescent COVID-19. CDR3s include the opening cysteine and the closing phenylalanine or tryptophan. The D gene is left open where the match is weak. Clone size is stated in some rows and not others, as once, few, many or a class when expanded.

v_call	d_call	j_call	clone_size	cdr3_aa	cdr3_nt
TRBV7-2	-	TRBJ1-1	-	CASSPVGWSEAFF	TGTGCCAGCAGCCCGGTTGGGTGGAGTGAAGCTTTCTTT
TRBV5-6	TRBD2	TRBJ2-3	-	CASSLEWTSGSTDTQYF	TGTGCCAGCAGCTTGGAATGGACTAGCGGGAGCACAGATACGCAGTATTTT
TRBV5-6	-	TRBJ1-4	-	CASRSVHEKLFF	TGTGCCAGCCGTTCCGTCCATGAAAAACTGTTTTTT
TRBV7-2	-	TRBJ1-2	-	CASSSGHGVYGYTF	TGTGCCAGCAGCTCGGGACACGGGGTCTATGGCTACACCTTC
TRBV5-1	TRBD1	TRBJ2-1	-	CASSLWTGGNEQFF	TGCGCCAGCAGCTTGTGGACAGGGGGCAATGAGCAGTTCTTC
TRBV6-1	-	TRBJ1-2	-	CASSDPDRPVYGYTF	TGTGCCAGCAGTGACCCGGACAGACCTGTCTATGGCTACACCTTC
TRBV28	-	TRBJ2-7	-	CASSLYRASKGEQYF	TGTGCCAGCAGTCTCTACAGGGCCTCTAAGGGCGAGCAGTACTTC
TRBV12-3/TRBV12-4	-	TRBJ1-6	-	CASSRGGALHF	TGTGCCAGCAGTCGAGGGGGGGCTCTCCACTTT
TRBV6-5	-	TRBJ2-7	-	CASSYTKGVYEQYF	TGTGCCAGCAGTTACACCAAGGGGGTCTACGAGCAGTACTTC
TRBV3-1/TRBV3-2	-	TRBJ2-2	once	CASSYHTNTGELFF	TGTGCCAGCAGCTACCACACGAACACCGGGGAGCTGTTTTTT
TRBV4-1	-	TRBJ2-7	-	CASSQVQGFTSYEQYF	TGCGCCAGCAGCCAAGTTCAGGGTTTTACCTCCTACGAGCAGTACTTC
TRBV2	-	TRBJ2-2	-	CASSEIGTIRTGELFF	TGTGCCAGCAGTGAAATCGGGACAATACGGACCGGGGAGCTGTTTTTT
TRBV5-4	-	TRBJ1-3	-	CASSLRGSGNTIYF	TGTGCCAGCAGCTTGCGGGGATCTGGAAACACCATATATTTT